This entry describes one T cell receptor beta chain. Antigen specificity is unknown. TCRdb's table, derived via immunoSEQ multiplex PCR, lists solely in-frame clones and lacks some. The table lists 8,500 to 10,000 clones, around 86% of them singletons. The data were taken from a study of PD-1 blockade in mismatch repair-deficient tumors. Study-wide results and caveats: After pembrolizumab, tumor-resident clones rose rapidly, then generally contracted before radiologic responses.

Time point in this sample: approximately 11-day in vitro stimulation with candidate neoantigen peptide 2. An approximately nine-day in vitro culture was run per each of several reactive peptides. Baseline for clone expansion was a parallel culture with no peptide. This CDR3 contains 15 residues. Germline V gene lookup returns CDR1 SGDLS and CDR2 YYNGEE. Trimming removed 0 bases at V and 3 bases at J, with 10 bases between. This chain uses TRBV9 with TRBJ1-3; unclear D gene. The input for sequencing was cells cultured in vitro, taken from a patient treated with pembrolizumab. This TCR came from an adult with mismatch repair-deficient cancer. CDR3 sequence reads: CASSVGGDFGNTIYF. CDR3 DNA: TGTGCCAGCAGCGTAGGGGGAGATTTTGGAAACACCATATATTTT.